These 10 T cell receptor beta chains were all obtained from the same sample, sequenced in a study of blood T cells in healthy people across ages. Primers used in a second PCR of roughly 6 to 11 cycles were a sample-barcoded 5' primer and a J-beta primer mix. TCRdb redid the calling of the 5' RACE reads with MiXCR, one entry per CDR3 protein. The table has over 1.5 million distinct CDR3 sequences, just under 50% seen once. Material: blood. Source of these receptors: a woman in her forties in good health.

This clonotype was seen a handful of times. The chain carries TRBV7-9 and TRBJ2-7, with a possible D match to TRBD2 (7 bases). Germline CDR1 reads SEHNR; CDR2 reads FQNEAQ (reference sequence). The CDR3 contains 14 residues. V gave up 9 bases and J gave up 4 bases, with 19 bases separating them. The CDR3 loop is CASDVGGESYEQYF. DNA for the CDR3: TGTGCCAGTGACGTAGGGGGGGAAAGTTACGAGCAGTACTTC.

The genes are TRBV6-5 and TRBJ2-3, with 10 nucleotides matching TRBD2. J was trimmed by 4 bases and V by 0 bases; bases with no gene match: 4. CDR3 length equals 16 residues. Germline CDR1 reads MNHEY; CDR2 reads SVGAGI. Written as DNA, the CDR3 is TGTGCCAGCAGTTACTCGCGAGCGGGAGGGGCAGATACGCAGTATTTT. The encoded protein is CASSYSRAGGADTQYF.

J is TRBJ2-5 and V is TRBV6-6; the match to TRBD2 covers 8 bases. Germline CDR1 is MNHNY and CDR2 is SVGAGI (reference sequence). V dropped 11 bases and J dropped 5; count of bases not matched to a gene: 22. The CDR3 sequence is 17 residues long. The CDR3 DNA sequence: TGTGCCGCCGAGGGAGGGACTAGTGTCGCCCCTGGGGAGACCCAGTACTTC. Protein sequence: CAAEGGTSVAPGETQYF.

This chain joins TRBV10-3 and TRBJ2-1, with 12 bases that match TRBD2. The CDR3 covers 16 residues. Germline values: CDR1 ENHRY, CDR2 SYGVKD. V was pared by 6 bases and J by 9 bases, with 12 bases of the junction left unmatched. The CDR3 protein is CAIRTASGGASGEQFF. The DNA for the CDR3 is TGTGCCATCAGGACAGCTAGCGGGGGGGCCTCCGGTGAGCAGTTCTTC.

V is TRBV10-1 and J is TRBJ2-5; D ambiguous. Germline loops: CDR1 WNHNN, CDR2 SYGVQD (reference sequence). V was shortened by 3 bases and J by 3 bases, with 11 bases between the two germline ends. This CDR3 is 14 amino acids long. CDR3: CASSDWTGEETQYF. CDR3 bases: TGCGCCAGCAGTGACTGGACGGGTGAAGAGACCCAGTACTTC.

This rearrangement joins TRBV28 to TRBJ2-4; TRBD1 matches 7 bases. The J call may be incorrect, as the DNA end agrees better with TRBJ2-7. The CDR3 covers 15 residues. Per the germline V gene, CDR1 is MDHEN and CDR2 is SYDVKM. DNA of the CDR3: TGTGCCAGCAGTCCACTACACAGGGGCCCATACGAGCAGTACTTC. It is translated as CASSPLHRGPYEQYF.

The V call is TRBV20-1, the J call TRBJ2-3, with 7 bases lining up with TRBD2. V lost 1 base to trimming and J lost 2 bases; unmatched junction nucleotides: 12. Germline loops: CDR1 DFQATT, CDR2 SNEGSKA (reference sequence). This CDR3 has 17 residues. CDR3 amino acids: CSARVGWGGGSTDTQYF. The CDR3 coding sequence is TGCAGTGCTAGAGTAGGATGGGGCGGGGGTTCCACAGATACGCAGTATTTT.

The J gene is TRBJ2-3, the V gene TRBV6-1; 10 bases agree with TRBD2. Germline V lookup: CDR1 MNHNS, CDR2 SASEGT. The CDR3 is 16 residues long. J lost 2 bases, V lost 0 bases, and 2 bases had no gene match. The CDR3 DNA follows: TGTGCCAGCAGTGAAGCGCTAGCGGGGGCCACAGATACGCAGTATTTT. As protein: CASSEALAGATDTQYF.

This clonotype was detected a few times. The gene calls are TRBV24-1 and TRBJ1-5, with unresolved D. Trimming removed 3 bases from V and 3 bases from J, with 8 bases in between. CDR3 size: 14 residues. Germline CDR1 KGHDR, CDR2 SFDVKD. CDR3 residues: CATSDRGLNQPQHF. In DNA form, the CDR3 reads TGTGCCACCAGTGATCGAGGGCTCAATCAGCCCCAGCATTTT.

This clonotype was picked up a small number of times. The chain recombines TRBV5-5 with TRBJ2-5, with a tentative D call TRBD2 (6 bases). Deletions cut 7 bases from V and 3 bases from J, with 10 bases between. The CDR3 runs to 12 residues. The germline CDR1 and CDR2 sequences are SGHKS and YYEKEE (reference sequence). The CDR3 protein is CASGRREETQYF. CDR3 coding DNA: TGTGCCAGCGGCCGGAGGGAAGAGACCCAGTACTTC.